This T cell receptor beta chain appears in the sequencing data of a study of CD8 T cells in ankylosing spondylitis. General study results and limits: As for the disease-linked clones, they showed a CD8+ phenotype and occurred at relatively low frequencies in peripheral blood. Clones linked to disease were reported to show significant enrichment in matched ankylosing spondylitis synovial fluid. Previous work reported some of these motif variants in the synovial fluid and blood of reactive arthritis.

Molecular-barcoded quantitative 5'-RACE produced these TCR beta libraries. TCRdb redid the calling of the 5' RACE reads with MiXCR, one entry per CDR3 protein. The table records 200,000 to 250,000 distinct CDR3 sequences, roughly a tenth of them present only once. Many counts were recorded for this clonotype. The antigen remains undetermined. CDR1 and CDR2 from the germline V gene are DFQATT and SNEGSKA (reference sequence). The CDR3 consists of 10 residues. V was shortened by 3 bases and J by 13 bases, with 12 bases between the two germline ends. This receptor was obtained from a male donor with ankylosing spondylitis or in good health (not recorded which). Sequenced sample: blood, either unsorted or a sorted T cell fraction (not recorded which). The J gene is TRBJ1-2, the V gene TRBV20-1, with unresolved D. CDR3 residues: CSARERKGTF. CDR3 sequence (DNA): TGCAGTGCTAGGGAACGCAAGGGCACCTTC.